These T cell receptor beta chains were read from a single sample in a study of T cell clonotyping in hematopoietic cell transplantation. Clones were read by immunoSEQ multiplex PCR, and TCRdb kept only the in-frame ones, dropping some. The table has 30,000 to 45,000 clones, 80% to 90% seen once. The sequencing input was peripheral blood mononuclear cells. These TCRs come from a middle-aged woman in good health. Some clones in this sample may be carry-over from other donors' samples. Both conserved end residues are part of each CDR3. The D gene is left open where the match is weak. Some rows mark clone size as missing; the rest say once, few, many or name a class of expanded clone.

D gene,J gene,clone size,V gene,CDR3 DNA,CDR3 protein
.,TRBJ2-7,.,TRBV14,TGTGCCAGCAGCCTGGGACTCCGATACGAGCAGTACTTC,CASSLGLRYEQYF
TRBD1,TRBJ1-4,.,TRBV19,TGTGCCAGCAACAGGGGGACTTCAACCGGCCAGCTAGGAAAACTGTTTTTT,CASNRGTSTGQLGKLFF
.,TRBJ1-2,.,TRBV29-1,TGCAGCGTCGCGGATCGACAGACTACTAACTATGGCTACACCTTC,CSVADRQTTNYGYTF
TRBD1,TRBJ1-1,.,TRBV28,TGTGCCAGCAGTCCCCTCGACAGGGCTGAAGCTTTCTTT,CASSPLDRAEAFF
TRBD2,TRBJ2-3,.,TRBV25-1,TGTGCCAGCAGTGAAGCCACTAGCGGGGACTTCACAGATACGCAGTATTTT,CASSEATSGDFTDTQYF
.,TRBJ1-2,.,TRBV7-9,TGTGCCAGCAGCCCAGGCTCTGTCTATGGCTACACCTTC,CASSPGSVYGYTF
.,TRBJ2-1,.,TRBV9,TGTGCCAGCAGCGTAGCTCGATTTGGCGATGAGCAGTTCTTC,CASSVARFGDEQFF
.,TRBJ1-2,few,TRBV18,TGTGCCAGCTCACCGGCCCCCAGTACCCTTAACTATGGCTACACCTTC,CASSPAPSTLNYGYTF
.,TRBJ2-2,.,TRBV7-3,TGTGCCAGCAGCTTAGGGGGAGACACCGGGGAGCTGTTTTTT,CASSLGGDTGELFF
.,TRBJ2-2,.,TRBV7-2,TGTGCCAGCAGCTTAGCTCCGAGCTCCGGCGGGGAGCTGTTTTTT,CASSLAPSSGGELFF
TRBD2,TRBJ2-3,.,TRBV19,TGTGCCAGTAGTAAAGGGACTAGCGAGGCAGATACGCAGTATTTT,CASSKGTSEADTQYF
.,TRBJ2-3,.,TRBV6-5,TGTGCCAGCAGGAGGGCAGATACGCAGTATTTT,CASRRADTQYF
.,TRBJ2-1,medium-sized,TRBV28,TGTGCCAGCAGTCCACTGGGAGCGGTGGGGTACAATGAGCAGTTCTTC,CASSPLGAVGYNEQFF
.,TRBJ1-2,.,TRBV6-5,TGTGCCAGCAGTTTGGGAGGGGGCTACACCTTC,CASSLGGGYTF
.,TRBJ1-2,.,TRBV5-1,TGCGCCAGCAGCTTGGATCGGGGGGTTCAGGGCTACACCTTC,CASSLDRGVQGYTF
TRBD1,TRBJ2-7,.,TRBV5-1,TGCGCCAGCAGCTTGGTCCCCGGGACAGGGTTAGGGTACGAGCAGTACTTC,CASSLVPGTGLGYEQYF
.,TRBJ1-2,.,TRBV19,TGTGCCAGTAGTATAGCCGGGGTTGGCTACACCTTC,CASSIAGVGYTF
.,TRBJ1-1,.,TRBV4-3,TGCGCCAGCAGCCAAGACAGCCCAAGTCACGCTGAAGCTTTCTTT,CASSQDSPSHAEAFF
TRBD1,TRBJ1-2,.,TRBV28,TGTGCCAGCACGGCGACAGGGGACTCCTTCGGCTACACCTTC,CASTATGDSFGYTF
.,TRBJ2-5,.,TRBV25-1,TGTGCCAGCAGTGAAACACAGGATGTTCGAGAGACCCAGTACTTC,CASSETQDVRETQYF
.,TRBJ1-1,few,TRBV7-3,TGTGCCAGCAGCTTAGAGGGGAACACTGAAGCTTTCTTT,CASSLEGNTEAFF
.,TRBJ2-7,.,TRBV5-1,TGCGCCAGCAGCTTGTCACCCCCGGCCAGCTACGAGCAGTACTTC,CASSLSPPASYEQYF
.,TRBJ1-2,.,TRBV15,TGTGCCACCAGCAGACTTCGGGGGGAGAGGTATGGCTACACCTTC,CATSRLRGERYGYTF
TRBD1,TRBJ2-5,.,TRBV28,TGTGCCAGCAGGGGACAGGGGACGTCGGAGACCCAGTACTTC,CASRGQGTSETQYF